This TCR beta chain was retrieved from a study of PD-1 and CTLA-4 blockade in melanoma. This table comes from immunoSEQ multiplex PCR, and its TCRdb copy is limited to in-frame clones, with some not included. The table has roughly 30,000 clones, approximately 90% seen once; the top ten hold about 8.6%. Germline lookup yields CDR1 MGHRA and CDR2 YSYEKL. This CDR3 comprises 13 residues. V lost 0 bases and J lost 6, with 8 bases in between. The chain recombines TRBV4-1 with TRBJ1-2, with D possibly matching TRBD1 (5 bases). This receptor was taken from a human donor with melanoma. This specimen was CD8+ T cells from peripheral blood, taken from a patient given anti-PD-1 treatment. The CDR3 here is CASSQEGADGYTF. As DNA, the CDR3 is TGCGCCAGCAGCCAAGAAGGGGCCGATGGCTACACCTTC.